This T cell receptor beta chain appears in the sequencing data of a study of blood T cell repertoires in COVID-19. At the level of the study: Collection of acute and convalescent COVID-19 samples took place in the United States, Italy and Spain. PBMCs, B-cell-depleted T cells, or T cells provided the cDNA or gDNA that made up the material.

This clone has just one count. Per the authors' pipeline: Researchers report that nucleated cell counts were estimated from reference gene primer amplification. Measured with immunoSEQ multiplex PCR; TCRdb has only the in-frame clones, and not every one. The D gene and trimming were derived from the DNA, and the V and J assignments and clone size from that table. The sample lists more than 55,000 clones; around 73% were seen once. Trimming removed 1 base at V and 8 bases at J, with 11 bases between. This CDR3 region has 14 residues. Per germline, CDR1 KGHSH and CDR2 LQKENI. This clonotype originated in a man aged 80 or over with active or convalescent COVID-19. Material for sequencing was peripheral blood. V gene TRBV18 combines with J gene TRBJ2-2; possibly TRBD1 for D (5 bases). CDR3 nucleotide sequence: TGTGCCAGCTCACCACAGACCAGGGCTGGGGAGCTGTTTTTT. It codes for CASSPQTRAGELFF.